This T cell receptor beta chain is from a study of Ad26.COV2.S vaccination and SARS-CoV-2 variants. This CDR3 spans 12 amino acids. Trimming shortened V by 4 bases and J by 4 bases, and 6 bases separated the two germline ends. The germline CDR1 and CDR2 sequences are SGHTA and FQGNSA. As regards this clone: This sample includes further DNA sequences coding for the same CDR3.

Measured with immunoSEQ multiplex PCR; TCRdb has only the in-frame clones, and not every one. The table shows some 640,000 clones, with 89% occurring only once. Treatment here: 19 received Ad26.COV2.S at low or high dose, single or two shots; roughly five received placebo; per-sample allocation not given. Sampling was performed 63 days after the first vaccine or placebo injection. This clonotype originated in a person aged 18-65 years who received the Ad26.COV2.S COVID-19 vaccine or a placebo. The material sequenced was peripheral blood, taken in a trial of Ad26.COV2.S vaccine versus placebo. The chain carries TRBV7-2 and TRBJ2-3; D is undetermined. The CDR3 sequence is CASSSPPDTQYF. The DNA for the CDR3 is TGTGCCAGCAGCTCCCCACCAGATACGCAGTATTTT.